This TCR beta chain was captured by sequencing in a study of T cell responses to AZD1222 COVID-19 vaccine (dated by TCRdb to 2020 to 2022). Notes on the research overall: Because spike-specific TCR depth and breadth did not differ between the two schedules, AZD1222 recipients who got a second dose at roughly 4 weeks were pooled with those who got a second dose at roughly 12 weeks. A total of around 240 trial participants underwent TCR sequencing, of whom approximately 200 had received two doses of AZD1222 and some 25 had received two doses of the MenACWY control vaccine. Trial participants were enrolled into age subgroups of 18-55, 56-69 and 70-plus years, which contained about 150, 28 and 57 TCR-sequenced participants, respectively.

Paper-wide results and their limitations: Because no samples from the day 14 peak response were available, repertoires could be characterized only after the peak T cell response. A significant rise in spike-specific TCR breadth and depth was observed after two AZD1222 doses relative to day 0 and relative to MenACWY recipients. Only six or seven AZD1222 recipients were SARS-CoV-2 seropositive at baseline, limiting conclusions about previously exposed vaccinees. Participants were mostly white British, with more females than males. The authors suggested clonal diversity may have been underestimated. The 56-69-year group was small, and its depth increase did not reach significance, likely because of low power. The vaccine-associated CD4 TCRs covered the entire spike protein, and the dominant responses fell in regions 160-218 and 743-854. Reportedly, almost half of the unique spike-specific TCRs recognized epitopes lying outside the regions that are mutated in the B.1.351 and B.1.1.7 variants.

In regard to this clone: Its recognized antigen is unknown. No base quality information exists; no much larger clone differs at one position. Other DNA sequences in the sample encode the same CDR3.

The CDR3 goes from the cysteine to the phenylalanine over 13 residues. Solely the CDR3 DNA is kept, with 39 bases framed from the first base. V is clipped by 0 bases and J by 2 bases, and the sequence between their germline boundaries is 4 bases long. CDR1 MNHEY and CDR2 SVGEGT were looked up in the germline V gene. The CDR3 regions of human TCRbeta chains were subjected to immunosequencing. The paper's data handling went like this. Repertoire TCRs were checked for matches against a reference library of SARS-CoV-2-specific TCRs that had been generated using the MIRA antigen-specificity platform. Breadth meant the fraction of unique TCRs that were SARS-CoV-2-associated, whereas depth meant the fraction of total T cells that were SARS-CoV-2-associated. Each spike-specific TCR was assigned to its reactive spike region and to a CD4 or CD8 class using the MIRA data. Log10-transformed breadth and depth values were compared by one-way ANOVA with Sidak's multiple comparisons tests. Drawn from immuneACCESS, this table holds only the in-frame rearrangements with V and J called that TCRdb kept. Clones are partly lost; checked studies trace under half to an unresolved V gene and leave the rest unexplained. The DNA gave D and trimming, while V, J and clone size come from that table. In all, the sample holds 30,000 to 35,000 clones, and about 86% of those were seen once. Approximately 7.3% of the sample is held by the ten biggest clonotypes.

Taken with the paper, the label for time point translates to: baseline before first vaccination. Vaccinee samples came from UK trials COV001 and COV002, including a single-blind randomized controlled phase 2/3 trial of AZD1222 (ChAdOx1 nCoV-19) in healthy adults. For TCRbeta chain sequencing, PBMC samples were collected from trial participants at day 0 and at day 28 after the second dose. Recombination linked TRBV6-2 or TRBV6-3 to TRBJ2-5; the D gene is unclear. The receptor comes from an adult in good health. The sequencing used peripheral blood, collected on day 0 of AZD1222 vaccination. The encoded CDR3 is CASSYSPQETQYF. At the DNA level, the sequence is TGTGCCAGCAGTTACTCTCCACAAGAGACCCAGTACTTC.